This TCR beta chain was found in a study of Ad26.COV2.S vaccination and SARS-CoV-2 variants. This clone was picked up a small number of times. Germline values: CDR1 KGHDR, CDR2 SFDVKD. This CDR3 contains 14 residues. V lost 4 bases to trimming and J lost 0 bases, with 7 bases between them. Sample treatment: over 15 received Ad26.COV2.S at low or high dose, single or two shots; 5 received placebo; per-sample allocation not given. The investigators took samples on day 63 after the first vaccine or placebo injection. This table comes from immunoSEQ multiplex PCR, and its TCRdb copy is limited to in-frame clones, with some not included. The data contain hundreds of thousands of clones, 80% to 90% of them seen just once; the ten biggest clones take up about 3.5%.

The sample in question was peripheral blood, obtained in a trial of Ad26.COV2.S vaccine versus placebo. The J gene is TRBJ2-3, the V gene TRBV24-1, with D hard to call. The TCR comes from a person aged 18-65 years who received the Ad26.COV2.S COVID-19 vaccine or a placebo. The CDR3: CATSDQRSTDTQYF. The CDR3 DNA reads TGTGCCACCAGTGACCAGAGGAGCACAGATACGCAGTATTTT.